This T cell receptor (beta chain) originates from a study of OX40 agonist ivuxolimab in advanced cancers. General study points: The CD4+ and CD8+ T cells in the blood had expanded clonally by week 6 at 0.1 to 3.0 mg/kg.

V shed 8 bases and J shed 14 bases, with 22 bases lying between them. This CDR3 is 13 amino acids long. Germline V lookup: CDR1 MNHEY, CDR2 SVGAGI. Sequencing used immunoSEQ multiplex PCR; TCRdb keeps in-frame clones, though not all of them. The sample consists of around 87,000 clones, roughly 94% of them appearing once. Patients who had autoimmune disease history or got systemic immunosuppression were left out. As to this clone: The target antigen is unknown.

This TCR was sampled from an adult with an advanced solid tumor such as melanoma, head and neck, liver or kidney cancer. The source material was CD4+ or CD8+ T cells sorted from blood, sampled in a trial of the OX40 agonist ivuxolimab. The chain uses TRBV6-5 and TRBJ2-1; possibly TRBD2 for D (5 bases). CDR3 loop: CASQPVTMGEKFF. CDR3 DNA sequence: TGTGCCAGCCAACCCGTGACAATGGGAGAAAAGTTCTTC.